The 2 T cell receptor beta chains given below trace back to one sample, sequenced in a study of blood T cell repertoires in COVID-19. Some clones are missing from TCRdb's copy, which holds only in-frame ones; the method was immunoSEQ multiplex PCR. The data hold nearly 15,000 clones, with approximately 80% observed a single time. Sequenced sample: peripheral blood. The receptor set was obtained from a human donor in a cohort sampled during active COVID-19.

J is TRBJ1-2 and V is TRBV15; 9 bases agree with TRBD1. Germline assignment: CDR1 LNHNV and CDR2 YYDKDF (reference sequence). The CDR3 runs to 17 residues. With 6 bases clipped from V and 0 bases from J, the junction kept 11 bases outside the gene matches. The CDR3 DNA sequence: TGTGCCACCAGTGCAATAAAACAGGGGGCCACTAACTATGGCTACACCTTC. Protein sequence: CATSAIKQGATNYGYTF.

The chain has TRBV28 and TRBJ2-4, with D perhaps TRBD1 (6 bases). This CDR3 region has 13 residues. CDR1 and CDR2 from the germline V gene are MDHEN and SYDVKM. Trimming took off 6 bases at V and 9 bases at J, with 15 bases between the two ends. The CDR3 here is CASSPDSRGIQYF. As DNA, the CDR3 is TGTGCCAGCAGCCCGGACAGCCGGGGCATTCAGTACTTC.